This TCR beta chain was identified during a study of PD-1 blockade in classical Hodgkin lymphoma. Across the whole study: Once every 2 weeks, patients received intravenous nivolumab at 3 mg/kg. Findings of the study overall: Some patients began nivolumab under 1 year after ASCT. These patients were excluded from later analyses. The study reported lower baseline TCR diversity in newly diagnosed patients than in healthy donors. What caused the repertoire differences, perhaps disease activity or prior therapy, remains undefined.

Profiling relied on immunoSEQ multiplex PCR, and the TCRdb table lists in-frame clones only, not all of them. The sample carries almost 100,000 clones, roughly 92% recorded once. Concerning this clone: Antigen specificity is unknown.

Every patient experienced relapse after autologous stem cell transplantation, and brentuximab vedotin exposure varied. Deletions cut 7 bases from V and 0 bases from J, with 13 bases between. The CDR3 runs 14 residues. Germline V CDR1 and CDR2: WSHSY, SAAADI. This rearrangement joins TRBV10-2 to TRBJ2-7, with D unclear. This TCR was recovered from a human donor with classical Hodgkin lymphoma. Sequenced here: peripheral blood mononuclear cells (PBMCs), sampled at baseline. The CDR3 spells CASNPGVSSYEQYF. CDR3 coding DNA: TGCGCCAGCAATCCGGGCGTTAGCTCCTACGAGCAGTACTTC.